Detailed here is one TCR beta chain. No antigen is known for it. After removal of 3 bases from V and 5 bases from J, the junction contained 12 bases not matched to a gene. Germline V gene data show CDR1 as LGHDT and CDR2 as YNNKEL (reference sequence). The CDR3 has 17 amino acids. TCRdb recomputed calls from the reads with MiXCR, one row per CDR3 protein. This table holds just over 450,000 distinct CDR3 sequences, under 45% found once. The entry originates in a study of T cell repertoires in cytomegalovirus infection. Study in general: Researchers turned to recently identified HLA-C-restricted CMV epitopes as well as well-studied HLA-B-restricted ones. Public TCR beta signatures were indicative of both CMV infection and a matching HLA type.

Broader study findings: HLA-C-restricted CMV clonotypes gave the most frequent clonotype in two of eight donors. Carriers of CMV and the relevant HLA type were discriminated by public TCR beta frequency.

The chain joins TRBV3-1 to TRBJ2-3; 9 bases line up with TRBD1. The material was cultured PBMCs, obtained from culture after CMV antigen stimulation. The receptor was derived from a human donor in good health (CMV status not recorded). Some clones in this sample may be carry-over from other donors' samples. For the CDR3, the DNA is TGTGCCAGCAGCCACCGAACCCGGGACAGGGAGGGAGATACGCAGTATTTT. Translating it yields CASSHRTRDREGDTQYF.